The entry below describes one T cell receptor (beta chain). The authors' processing: Estimated nucleated cell counts came from reference gene primer amplification. TCRdb's copy holds only in-frame clones and misses some; the assay was immunoSEQ multiplex PCR. The DNA was the basis for D and trimming; V, J and clone size are from that table. The repertoire holds around 300,000 clones, approximately 85% seen once, with approximately 9.9% in the top ten. This entry comes from a study of blood T cell repertoires in COVID-19. Study as a whole: Acute-phase and convalescent COVID-19 samples originated in the United States, Italy and Spain. The cDNA or gDNA used as material had been derived from T cells, B-cell-depleted T cells, or PBMCs.

The source material was peripheral blood. The TCR was taken from a woman aged 70-85 years with acute or convalescent COVID-19.

CDR3 DNA sequence: TGTGCCAGCAGCTCCAGGGGGTCTTATGGCTACACCTTC. It specifies CASSSRGSYGYTF. The chain recombines TRBV6-5 with TRBJ1-2; 7 bases align to TRBD1. CDR3 length: 13 amino acids. Germline V gene lookup returns CDR1 MNHEY and CDR2 SVGAGI. J gave up 5 bases and V 6 bases, and 6 bases lay outside the gene matches.